A selection of T cell receptor beta chains follows, all from one sample in a study of CD8+CD57+ T cells in acquired aplastic anemia. TCRdb re-called the reads through MiXCR, storing one row per CDR3 protein. The sample has 130,000 or so distinct CDR3 sequences, 41% seen once. The sequenced material came from sorted CD4+, CD8+, or CD8+CD57+ T cells (not recorded which) from PBMCs. The receptor set was obtained from a human donor in good health, serving as a control. The CDR3 runs from the conserved cysteine through the conserved F or W. A D gene is named only where the DNA matches it firmly. Clone size is shown for a subset of rows, as once, few, many or a class of expanded clone.

CDR3 DNA: TGTGCCAGTAGTACGCAGGCGGCAGGGGGAGCCAAAAACATTCAGTACTTC
CDR3 protein: CASSTQAAGGAKNIQYF
J gene: TRBJ2-4
V gene: TRBV19
clone size: many
D gene: TRBD1

CDR3 DNA: TGCGCCAGCAGCCACCACCAGGGCGGAGATCAGCCCCAGCATTTT
CDR3 protein: CASSHHQGGDQPQHF
J gene: TRBJ1-5
V gene: TRBV4-1
clone size: NA
D gene: NA

CDR3 DNA: TGTGCCAGCCTGAGGGGGAGGAGCTCCTACGAGCAGTACTTC
CDR3 protein: CASLRGRSSYEQYF
J gene: TRBJ2-7
V gene: TRBV28
clone size: many
D gene: NA

CDR3 DNA: TGCAGTGCTGCCGGGACAGGGAGCGGCTACACCTTC
CDR3 protein: CSAAGTGSGYTF
J gene: TRBJ1-2
V gene: TRBV20-1
clone size: NA
D gene: TRBD1

CDR3 DNA: TGTGCCAGCAGCTCAGACAGCCGAGGCACCGGGGAGCTGTTTTTT
CDR3 protein: CASSSDSRGTGELFF
J gene: TRBJ2-2
V gene: TRBV7-9
clone size: many
D gene: NA

CDR3 DNA: TGCGCCAGCAGAGACGGCTCTGGAAACACCATATATTTT
CDR3 protein: CASRDGSGNTIYF
J gene: TRBJ1-3
V gene: TRBV10-2
clone size: NA
D gene: NA

CDR3 DNA: TGTGCCTGGAGTCTATCTCAGGGCTATGGCTACACCTTC
CDR3 protein: CAWSLSQGYGYTF
J gene: TRBJ1-2
V gene: TRBV30
clone size: many
D gene: NA

CDR3 DNA: TGCAGCGTTGTGTCTAGAGACAGGGGTGGTCTCGAGCAGTACTTC
CDR3 protein: CSVVSRDRGGLEQYF
J gene: TRBJ2-7
V gene: TRBV29-1
clone size: few
D gene: TRBD1

CDR3 DNA: TGTGCCAGCAGTCCCGGGACAGGGAGCGATCAGCCCCAGCATTTT
CDR3 protein: CASSPGTGSDQPQHF
J gene: TRBJ1-5
V gene: TRBV2
clone size: NA
D gene: TRBD1

CDR3 DNA: TGTGCCAGCAGCTCAGGGGGAGGGGGCAGAAATCAGCCCCAGCATTTT
CDR3 protein: CASSSGGGGRNQPQHF
J gene: TRBJ1-5
V gene: TRBV11-2
clone size: NA
D gene: TRBD1

CDR3 DNA: TGCAGTGCTTCGGACAGGGGCCTCTATGGCTACACCTTC
CDR3 protein: CSASDRGLYGYTF
J gene: TRBJ1-2
V gene: TRBV20-1
clone size: many
D gene: TRBD1

CDR3 DNA: TGCAGTGCTAGTCTTGCCAATCAGCCCCAGCATTTT
CDR3 protein: CSASLANQPQHF
J gene: TRBJ1-5
V gene: TRBV20-1
clone size: many
D gene: NA

CDR3 DNA: TGTGCCAGCAGTGAAGCGCGGGCTAGCGGGGCCGAGCAGTACTTC
CDR3 protein: CASSEARASGAEQYF
J gene: TRBJ2-7
V gene: TRBV2
clone size: NA
D gene: TRBD2

CDR3 DNA: TGTGCCAGCAGTGTACAGGTTCCCAACTATGGCTACACCTTC
CDR3 protein: CASSVQVPNYGYTF
J gene: TRBJ1-2
V gene: TRBV2
clone size: NA
D gene: NA

CDR3 DNA: TGTGCCAGCAGCTTAGAGCAGGGGGCCCGGGCTGAAGCTTTCTTT
CDR3 protein: CASSLEQGARAEAFF
J gene: TRBJ1-1
V gene: TRBV7-9
clone size: NA
D gene: TRBD1

CDR3 DNA: TGTGCCACCAGCAGAGGGGGAGAGCGGTTATACAATGAGCAGTTCTTC
CDR3 protein: CATSRGGERLYNEQFF
J gene: TRBJ2-1
V gene: TRBV15
clone size: NA
D gene: NA

CDR3 DNA: TGTGCCAGCACAGCAGTGGGGGTTGGTGGGCAGTACTTC
CDR3 protein: CASTAVGVGGQYF
J gene: TRBJ2-7
V gene: TRBV18
clone size: NA
D gene: NA

CDR3 DNA: TGTGCCAGCAGCGTAGGGGGAGGGCTGAACACTGAAGCTTTCTTT
CDR3 protein: CASSVGGGLNTEAFF
J gene: TRBJ1-1
V gene: TRBV9
clone size: many
D gene: NA

CDR3 DNA: TGTGCCAGTAAGGCCTCTGGGGCCAACGTCCTGACTTTC
CDR3 protein: CASKASGANVLTF
J gene: TRBJ2-6
V gene: TRBV19
clone size: many
D gene: NA

CDR3 DNA: TGTGCCAGCCTAAGGGGGGCGGGAGTGATCTACGGTGAGCAGTACTTC
CDR3 protein: CASLRGAGVIYGEQYF
J gene: TRBJ2-7
V gene: TRBV12-3/TRBV12-4
clone size: many
D gene: NA

CDR3 DNA: TGTGCCAGCAAGGAGGACGTTAATTCACCCCTCCACTTT
CDR3 protein: CASKEDVNSPLHF
J gene: TRBJ1-6
V gene: TRBV5-6
clone size: NA
D gene: NA

CDR3 DNA: TGTGCCAGCAGTTTACGCACAGGGCTTGGCTACACCTTC
CDR3 protein: CASSLRTGLGYTF
J gene: TRBJ1-2
V gene: TRBV28
clone size: many
D gene: NA

CDR3 DNA: TGTGCCAGCAGTGAATTCGCGGGACAGTATAATTCACCCCTCCACTTT
CDR3 protein: CASSEFAGQYNSPLHF
J gene: TRBJ1-6
V gene: TRBV25-1
clone size: many
D gene: TRBD1

CDR3 DNA: TGTGCCAGCAGTTTGGCTGTTTATCAGCCCCAGCATTTT
CDR3 protein: CASSLAVYQPQHF
J gene: TRBJ1-5
V gene: TRBV12-3/TRBV12-4
clone size: many
D gene: NA

CDR3 DNA: TGCAGTGCTAGAGATCTCGGGACAGGGGCCTATGGCTACACCTTC
CDR3 protein: CSARDLGTGAYGYTF
J gene: TRBJ1-2
V gene: TRBV20-1
clone size: NA
D gene: TRBD1

CDR3 DNA: TGTGCCTGGATCTGGGCGGGAGGTATCACCGGGGAGCTGTTTTTT
CDR3 protein: CAWIWAGGITGELFF
J gene: TRBJ2-2
V gene: TRBV30
clone size: few
D gene: TRBD2

CDR3 DNA: TGTGCCAGCAGTTTCGGGGGTCCCACAGATACGCAGTATTTT
CDR3 protein: CASSFGGPTDTQYF
J gene: TRBJ2-3
V gene: TRBV12-3/TRBV12-4
clone size: many
D gene: NA

CDR3 DNA: TGTGCCAGCAGCTTAAGTTGGGACGGAACGCAGTATTTT
CDR3 protein: CASSLSWDGTQYF
J gene: TRBJ2-3
V gene: TRBV7-2
clone size: many
D gene: NA

CDR3 DNA: TGTGCCAGCAGAGGGACAGGGAGTGGAAACACCATATATTTT
CDR3 protein: CASRGTGSGNTIYF
J gene: TRBJ1-3
V gene: TRBV6-4
clone size: many
D gene: TRBD1

CDR3 DNA: TGTGCCAGCAGTGAAGGTGCTCAGGAAGAGACCCAGTACTTC
CDR3 protein: CASSEGAQEETQYF
J gene: TRBJ2-5
V gene: TRBV25-1
clone size: NA
D gene: NA

CDR3 DNA: TGCAGTGCTCCGGGACTAGCGGGCTACAATGAGCAGTTCTTC
CDR3 protein: CSAPGLAGYNEQFF
J gene: TRBJ2-1
V gene: TRBV20-1
clone size: NA
D gene: TRBD2

CDR3 DNA: TGCAGTGCTAGGACTGGGGGGTATGAGCAGTTCTTC
CDR3 protein: CSARTGGYEQFF
J gene: TRBJ2-1
V gene: TRBV20-1
clone size: NA
D gene: NA

CDR3 DNA: TGTGCCAGCAGTTTAACTCCCCAGGGAGGAGGCTACATCTTC
CDR3 protein: CASSLTPQGGGYIF
J gene: TRBJ1-2
V gene: TRBV28
clone size: few
D gene: NA

CDR3 DNA: TGTGCCAGCAGTGAGGACAGTCTGAACACTGAAGCTTTCTTT
CDR3 protein: CASSEDSLNTEAFF
J gene: TRBJ1-1
V gene: TRBV27
clone size: NA
D gene: NA

CDR3 DNA: TGCAGCGTTGAAGATTTGGGGGACAGGGGAGGGTATACGCAGTATTTT
CDR3 protein: CSVEDLGDRGGYTQYF
J gene: TRBJ2-3
V gene: TRBV29-1
clone size: NA
D gene: TRBD1

CDR3 DNA: TGCAGTGCTGTAGCGGGGGCGAACCAAGAGACCCAGTACTTC
CDR3 protein: CSAVAGANQETQYF
J gene: TRBJ2-5
V gene: TRBV20-1
clone size: many
D gene: TRBD2

CDR3 DNA: TGTGCCAGTCGGTGGTACAATGAGCAGTTCTTC
CDR3 protein: CASRWYNEQFF
J gene: TRBJ2-1
V gene: TRBV19
clone size: NA
D gene: NA

CDR3 DNA: TGTGCCACCAGCAGAGATAAGGGTGGTCGTGGCTACACCTTC
CDR3 protein: CATSRDKGGRGYTF
J gene: TRBJ1-2
V gene: TRBV15
clone size: NA
D gene: NA

CDR3 DNA: TGTGCCAGCAGTTTACCCAACAGGGGCACAGATACGCAGTATTTT
CDR3 protein: CASSLPNRGTDTQYF
J gene: TRBJ2-3
V gene: TRBV27
clone size: once
D gene: NA

CDR3 DNA: TGTGCCAGCGGCAGGGGACAGGAAAAACTGTTTTTT
CDR3 protein: CASGRGQEKLFF
J gene: TRBJ1-4
V gene: TRBV7-2
clone size: few
D gene: TRBD1

CDR3 DNA: TGTGCCAGTAGTATTAAGGGGGTGAACACTGAAGCTTTCTTT
CDR3 protein: CASSIKGVNTEAFF
J gene: TRBJ1-1
V gene: TRBV19
clone size: NA
D gene: NA